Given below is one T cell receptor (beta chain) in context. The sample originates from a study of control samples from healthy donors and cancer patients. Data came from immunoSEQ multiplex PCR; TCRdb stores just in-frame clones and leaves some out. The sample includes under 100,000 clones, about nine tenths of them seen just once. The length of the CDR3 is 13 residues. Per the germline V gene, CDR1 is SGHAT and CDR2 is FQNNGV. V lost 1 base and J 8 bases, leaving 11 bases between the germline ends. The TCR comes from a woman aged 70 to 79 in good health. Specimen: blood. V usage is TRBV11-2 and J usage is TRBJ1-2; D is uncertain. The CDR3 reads CASSLGAGEGYTF. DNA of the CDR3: TGTGCCAGCAGCTTAGGAGCCGGGGAAGGCTACACCTTC.